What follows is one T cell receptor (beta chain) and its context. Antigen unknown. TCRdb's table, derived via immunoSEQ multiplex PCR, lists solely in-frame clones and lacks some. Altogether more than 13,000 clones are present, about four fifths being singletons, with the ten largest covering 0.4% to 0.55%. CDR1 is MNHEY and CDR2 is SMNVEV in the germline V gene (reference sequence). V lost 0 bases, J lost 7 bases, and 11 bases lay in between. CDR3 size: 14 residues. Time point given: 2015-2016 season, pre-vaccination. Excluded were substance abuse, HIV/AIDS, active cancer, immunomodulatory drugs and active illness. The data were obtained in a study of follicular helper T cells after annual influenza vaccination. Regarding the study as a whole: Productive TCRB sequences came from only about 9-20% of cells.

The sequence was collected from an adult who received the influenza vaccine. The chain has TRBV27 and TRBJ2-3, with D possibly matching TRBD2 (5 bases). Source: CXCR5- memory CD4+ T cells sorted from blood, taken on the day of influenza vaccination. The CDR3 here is CASSLSMASYTQYF. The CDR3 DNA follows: TGTGCCAGCAGTTTATCGATGGCTAGCTATACGCAGTATTTT.